What follows are 27 T cell receptor beta chains derived from one specimen sequenced in a study of T cell clonality in common variable immunodeficiency. Study-wide results and caveats: In common variable immunodeficiency, TCR beta chains reportedly carried fewer deletions and N-nucleotide insertions.

These TCRs' antigens remain unknown. Sequencing used immunoSEQ multiplex PCR; TCRdb keeps in-frame clones, though not all of them. Sampling found around 16,000 clones, none seen once. The material sequenced was peripheral blood mononuclear cells. Receptors were obtained from a human donor with common variable immunodeficiency.

This clone was detected many times. Read data end 3 residues before the CDR3 end; the end is taken from the germline J gene. The chain links TRBV20-1 to TRBJ1-4, with 9 bases matching TRBD1. CDR1 is DFQATT and CDR2 is SNEGSKA in the germline V gene (reference sequence). The ends lost 5 bases at V and 7 bases at J; junction bases unmatched: 11. The CDR3 has 15 residues. The CDR3 protein is CSAAPGDRDIEKLFF. The part of the CDR3 DNA that was read is TGCAGTGCTGCGCCGGGGGACAGGGATATTGAAAAA.

This clone was seen repeatedly, ten times or more. The CDR3 end falls 3 residues outside the read, so it is completed with the germline J gene. V gene TRBV12-3 or TRBV12-4 combines with J gene TRBJ1-1; D call uncertain. The V end lost 5 bases, the J end lost 4 bases, and 11 bases lay between the germline ends. This CDR3 contains 13 residues. The CDR3 bases that were read are TGTGCCAGCAGTCCCCAAGGGCGCACTGAA. Translating gives CASSPQGRTE. The entire CDR3 protein is CASSPQGRTEAFF.

This clone is categorized as medium-sized (0.01 to 0.1%). At one end, the junction sequence differs from germline, possibly due to a read error. The read ends 3 residues before the CDR3 terminus; that terminus is restored from the germline J gene. The chain links TRBV18 to TRBJ2-7, with D perhaps TRBD1 (5 bases). Germline V gene data show CDR1 as KGHSH and CDR2 as LQKENI. This CDR3 spans 15 amino acids. The DNA read from the CDR3 is TGTGCCAGCTCACCCAGGGAATCCTACTCCTTCGAG. This sequence encodes CASSPRESYSFE. The CDR3, in full, reads CASSPRESYSFEQYF.

A remark on this clone: The CDR3 end is not reached by the read, which stops 3 residues before it; the germline J gene fills it in. The V call is TRBV19, the J call TRBJ1-5; 8 bases map to TRBD1. In germline, CDR1 is LNHDA, CDR2 SQIVND (reference sequence). V trimming: 6 bases; J trimming: 0 bases; junction bases outside the gene matches: 13. The CDR3 has 18 amino acids. CDR3 bases read: TGTGCCAGTAGCAACAGACAGGGGACTACGTTTAGCAATCAGCCC. Protein product: CASSNRQGTTFSNQP. Given in full, the CDR3 is CASSNRQGTTFSNQPQHF.

This clone was counted ten times or more. CDR3 bases read: TGCAGTGCCCGGAACCAGCGAGGGGAGAATGAAAAA. Protein product: CSARNQRGENEK. The entire CDR3 protein is CSARNQRGENEKLFF. The gene calls are TRBV20-1 and TRBJ1-4, with D possibly TRBD1 on 5 matching bases. The DNA ends 3 residues before the CDR3 does, and the rest of the CDR3 is filled in from the germline J gene. The germline V gene encodes CDR1 DFQATT and CDR2 SNEGSKA (reference sequence). Trimming took 6 bases from V and 5 from J, leaving 19 bases between them. CDR3 length: 15 residues.

A remark on this clone: The observed sequence ends 3 residues before the CDR3 terminus, with the missing tail filled in from the germline J gene. J is TRBJ1-5 and V is TRBV20-1; 7 bases are a match to TRBD1. CDR3 length: 14 amino acids. V shed 3 bases and J 3 bases; nucleotides not matched to a gene: 5. Germline V gene sequence: CDR1 DFQATT, CDR2 SNEGSKA (reference sequence). CDR3: CSASAGQFNQPQHF. The CDR3 DNA, read in part, is TGCAGTGCTAGTGCGGGACAGTTCAATCAGCCC.

This clone was observed a handful of times. The observed sequence ends 3 residues before the CDR3 terminus, with the missing tail filled in from the germline J gene. The gene calls are TRBV18 and TRBJ2-7; D remains unclear. The CDR3 sequence is 14 residues long. The V gene's germline CDR1 is KGHSH and CDR2 LQKENI. The V and J ends lost 3 bases and 6 bases respectively, with 15 bases between them. The part of the CDR3 DNA that was read is TGTGCCAGCTCACCCTCGGGTGAGTATGGCGAG. This gives the protein CASSPSGEYGE. The entire CDR3 protein reads CASSPSGEYGEQYF.

This clone has more than one count but fewer than ten. Read data end 3 residues before the CDR3 end; the end is taken from the germline J gene. The J gene is TRBJ1-5, the V gene TRBV2; 11 bases fit TRBD1. Trimming took 6 bases from V and 7 from J; bases not matched to a gene: 5. The germline V gene has CDR1 SNHLY and CDR2 FYNNEI. This CDR3 has 14 amino acids. CDR3 sequence reads: CASRGTGGTQPQHF. The covered CDR3 bases are TGTGCCAGCAGGGGGACAGGGGGTACACAGCCC.

This clone occurred a few times. Sequencing ends 3 residues short of the CDR3 end; the germline J gene provides the rest. The chain couples TRBV30 to TRBJ1-6; 8 bases are shared with TRBD1. This CDR3 is 14 amino acids long. The germline V gene encodes CDR1 GTSNPN and CDR2 SVGIG (reference sequence). V shed 0 bases, J shed 8 bases, and the junction held 3 bases outside the gene matches. This CDR3 reads CAWSVDRGDSPLHF. The sequenced CDR3 bases are TGTGCCTGGAGTGTAGACAGGGGAGATTCACCC.

This clone was seen a few times. The CDR3 is CASSIVWAGGGKNIQYF. The sequenced part of the CDR3 DNA is TGTGCCAGTAGTATAGTTTGGGCAGGGGGTGGCAAAAACATT. The chain combines TRBV19 with TRBJ2-4, with TRBD1 identical over 7 bases. The read terminates 3 residues ahead of where the CDR3 ends, so the germline J gene completes it. Trimming at V came to 1 base and at J to 3 bases, leaving 9 bases not matched to a gene. The CDR3 runs to 17 residues. Germline lookup yields CDR1 LNHDA and CDR2 SQIVND (reference sequence).

This clone was observed a few times. The read is 3 residues too short to cover the CDR3 end, so that end is filled in from the germline J gene. The chain links TRBV6-2 or TRBV6-3 to TRBJ1-2, with TRBD1 matching 9 bases. Per germline, CDR1 MNHEY and CDR2 SVGEGT. Unmatched junction bases numbered 3, after V lost 2 bases and J lost 2 bases. CDR3 length: 15 residues. CDR3 sequence reads: CASSYRDRENYGYTF. CDR3 DNA, as far as it was read: TGTGCCAGCAGTTACCGGGACAGGGAGAACTATGGC.

Details on this clone: Read data end 3 residues before the CDR3 end; the end is taken from the germline J gene. The J gene is TRBJ1-2, the V gene TRBV6-2 or TRBV6-3; 7 nucleotides align to TRBD1. The germline CDR1 and CDR2 sequences are MNHEY and SVGEGT. This CDR3 contains 12 residues. V shed 6 bases, J shed 5 bases, and the junction held 3 bases outside the gene matches. The CDR3 DNA, read in part, is TGTGCCAGCAGCCCGACAGGGTATGGC. Its protein product is CASSPTGYG. From start to end, the CDR3 is CASSPTGYGYTF.

To note about this clone: The read halts 3 residues ahead of the CDR3 end, with the missing end drawn from the germline J gene. The chain combines TRBV20-1 with TRBJ2-5; 7 positions agree with TRBD1. The CDR3 totals 14 residues. J was trimmed by 4 bases and V by 0 bases; bases with no gene match: 5. The germline gives CDR1 DFQATT, CDR2 SNEGSKA (reference sequence). The part of the CDR3 DNA that was read is TGCAGTGCTAGAGAAGACAGGGTACGAGAGACC. Translation: CSAREDRVRET. The complete CDR3 sequence is CSAREDRVRETQYF.

This clone is categorized as medium-sized. The DNA ends 3 residues before the CDR3 does, and the rest of the CDR3 is filled in from the germline J gene. The chain employs TRBV20-1 and TRBJ1-5; D not resolved. Trimming cost V 1 base and J 1 base, with 8 bases left between them. Germline loops: CDR1 DFQATT, CDR2 SNEGSKA (reference sequence). CDR3 length: 14 residues. CDR3 bases read: TGCAGTGCTAGAGGTGGAGGGAGCAATCAGCCC. Encoded protein: CSARGGGSNQP. The complete CDR3 protein is CSARGGGSNQPQHF.

In this sample, this clone turned up a few times. The CDR3 is cut off 3 residues early in the read; its end comes from the germline J gene. The gene calls are TRBV6-2 or TRBV6-3 and TRBJ1-5; D remains ambiguous. The CDR3 spans 13 residues. CDR1 is MNHEY and CDR2 is SVGEGT in the germline V gene. The V and J ends lost 10 bases and 0 bases respectively, with 10 bases between them. The CDR3 loop reads CATQAFSNQPQHF. The DNA read from the CDR3 is TGTGCCACCCAGGCGTTTAGCAATCAGCCC.

This clone was counted many times. CDR3 DNA, as far as it was read: TGTGCCAGCAGTGAACAGGGGGCTCTAAACACTGAA. Amino acid sequence: CASSEQGALNTE. The complete CDR3 protein is CASSEQGALNTEAFF. The rearrangement links TRBV2 to TRBJ1-1; TRBD1 aligns across 8 bases. With the read ending 3 residues before the CDR3 end, the germline J gene is used to fill in that end. Germline V gene lookup returns CDR1 SNHLY and CDR2 FYNNEI. The CDR3 consists of 15 residues. Trimming removed 2 bases from V and 2 bases from J; junction bases left unmatched: 4.

As concerns this clone: The read gets to within 3 residues of the CDR3 end, and the germline J gene fills in the rest. This sequence joins TRBV2 and TRBJ2-2; 9 bases line up with TRBD2. The CDR3 consists of 14 residues. In germline, CDR1 is SNHLY, CDR2 FYNNEI. The V gene end was trimmed by 7 bases and the J gene end by 4 bases; junction bases not matched to a gene: 4. The covered CDR3 bases are TGTGCCAGCACCGGGCGGGGGGGCACCGGGGAG. This encodes CASTGRGGTGE. The CDR3, in full, reads CASTGRGGTGELFF.

As regards this clone: Read coverage stops 3 residues before the CDR3 terminus; the germline J gene supplies the remainder. The genes are TRBV30 and TRBJ2-1; possibly TRBD2 for D (6 bases). V shed 3 bases and J shed 4 bases, with 10 bases lying between them. Per germline, CDR1 GTSNPN and CDR2 SVGIG (reference sequence). The CDR3 covers 13 residues. Incomplete CDR3 DNA: TGTGCCTGGAGGGGGGGAACTTACAATGAG. It encodes CAWRGGTYNE. The entire CDR3 protein is CAWRGGTYNEQFF.

Worth noting for this clone: The sequence runs out 3 residues before the end of the CDR3; the remainder is reconstructed from the germline J gene. The chain joins TRBV7-9 to TRBJ1-2; 7 nucleotides align to TRBD1. CDR1 is SEHNR and CDR2 is FQNEAQ in the germline V gene (reference sequence). V lost 1 base, J lost 4 bases, and 6 bases stayed unmatched. The CDR3 contains 15 residues. The chain's CDR3 is CASSLVVGGSYGYTF. The covered CDR3 bases are TGTGCCAGCAGCTTAGTGGTAGGGGGCAGCTATGGC.

This clone was detected a few times. The read stops 3 residues short of the end of the CDR3; the missing end is completed from the germline J gene. The genes are TRBV7-3 and TRBJ2-7, with D uncertain. The CDR3 is 16 residues long. Trimming stripped 5 bases from V and 4 bases from J, with 21 bases between. From germline, CDR1 is SGHTA and CDR2 FQGTGA. The CDR3 sequence is CASSASRVKTGYEQYF. Partial CDR3 DNA: TGTGCCAGCAGCGCCTCCCGGGTCAAGACGGGTTACGAG.

A note on this clone: The read ends 3 residues early relative to the CDR3; the germline J gene fills the gap. This chain uses TRBV18 with TRBJ1-5, with 9 bases fitting TRBD1. The V gene end was trimmed by 3 bases and the J gene end by 6 bases; junction bases not matched to a gene: 9. CDR3 size: 16 residues. CDR1 and CDR2 (germline): KGHSH, LQKENI. The CDR3 region is CASSPPRGQGVQPQHF. The covered CDR3 bases are TGTGCCAGCTCACCCCCCAGGGGACAGGGCGTTCAGCCC.

As concerns this clone: The sequenced fragment ends 3 residues before the CDR3 boundary, so the rest is inferred from the germline J gene. The rearrangement joins TRBV7-9 to TRBJ2-3; 7 nucleotides align to TRBD1. The V gene's germline CDR1 is SEHNR and CDR2 FQNEAQ (reference sequence). Trimming at V came to 4 bases and at J to 3 bases, leaving 4 bases not matched to a gene. CDR3 size: 14 residues. The CDR3 bases that were read are TGTGCCAGCAGCTCCGGGACAGAGACAGATACG. Translation: CASSSGTETDT. The whole CDR3 protein reads CASSSGTETDTQYF.

This clone showed up many times. Coverage ceases 3 residues before the CDR3 finishes, and the germline J gene fills in the end. The chain is built from TRBV6-2 or TRBV6-3 and TRBJ2-4; 7 bases map to TRBD1. The germline CDR1 and CDR2 sequences are MNHEY and SVGEGT. V shed 3 bases and J 7 bases; nucleotides not matched to a gene: 6. This CDR3 comprises 14 residues. The CDR3 is CASSYGDRGNIQYF. The DNA read from the CDR3 is TGTGCCAGCAGTTATGGGGACAGAGGGAACATT.

This clone was counted only a few times. The DNA ends 3 residues before the CDR3 does, and the rest of the CDR3 is filled in from the germline J gene. The rearrangement joins TRBV2 to TRBJ2-5, with 9 nucleotides matching TRBD1. CDR1 and CDR2 (germline): SNHLY, FYNNEI. The CDR3 is 14 residues long. The V segment lost 7 bases and the J segment 5 bases; nucleotides outside the gene matches: 8. CDR3 DNA (partial): TGTGCCAGCATATGGGACAGGGAGGGTGAGACC. This encodes CASIWDREGET. The complete CDR3 reads CASIWDREGETQYF.

This clone was detected ten times or more. The CDR3 goes on 3 residues after the read ends, and that part is filled in from the germline J gene. This chain joins TRBV20-1 and TRBJ2-1; 7 nucleotides line up with TRBD1. The junction had 7 bases not matched to a gene; V was cut back by 2 bases and J by 3 bases. Per the germline V gene, CDR1 is DFQATT and CDR2 is SNEGSKA (reference sequence). The CDR3 contains 15 residues. The sequenced CDR3 bases are TGCAGTGCTAGATCTACTCGGGACAGCTACAATGAG. Translation gives CSARSTRDSYNE. The CDR3 in full is CSARSTRDSYNEQFF.

The sample holds a few counts of this clone. The CDR3 end falls 3 residues outside the read, so it is completed with the germline J gene. The chain carries TRBV18 and TRBJ2-1, with 11 bases lining up with TRBD1. This CDR3 has 16 amino acids. Germline lookup yields CDR1 KGHSH and CDR2 LQKENI. With V trimmed by 3 bases and J by 3 bases, 4 bases remained unmatched. CDR3 sequence reads: CASSPTGTGGYNEQFF. The sequenced part of the CDR3 DNA is TGTGCCAGCTCACCTACCGGGACAGGGGGCTACAATGAG.

This clone was recorded a few times. The CDR3 end lies 3 residues beyond the end of the read and is filled in from the germline J gene. The gene calls are TRBV7-2 and TRBJ2-1, with D possibly called TRBD1 or TRBD2 (5 bases each). V shed 1 base and J shed 9 bases, with 7 bases lying between them. The CDR3 is 12 residues long. Germline CDR1 and CDR2: SGHTA and FQGNSA. The CDR3 loop is CASSLVRGEQFF. The covered CDR3 bases are TGTGCCAGCAGCTTAGTGAGGGGTGAG. The full variable domain, in which reference TRBV7-2 and TRBJ2-1 provide the parts outside the CDR3, is GAGVSQSPSNKVTEKGKDVELRCDPISGHTALYWYRQSLGQGLEFLIYFQGNSAPDKSGLPSDRFSAERTGGSVSTLTIQRTQQEDSAVYLCASSLVRGEQFFGPGTRLTVL.